This T cell receptor (beta chain) appears in the sequencing data of a study of blood T cell repertoires in COVID-19. The CDR3 length is 14 residues. Germline V gives CDR1 LNHDA, CDR2 SQIVND (reference sequence). V was trimmed by 6 bases and J by 2 bases, leaving 13 bases between them. Sequenced by immunoSEQ multiplex PCR; TCRdb stores in-frame clones only, minus some. The data show 130,000 to 150,000 clones, around three quarters seen once. This chain links TRBV19 with TRBJ1-2; D is possibly TRBD1 (6 bases). This receptor was identified in an elderly man with acute or convalescent COVID-19. The material sequenced was peripheral blood. The CDR3 region is CASRSAGTNYGYTF. CDR3 sequence (DNA): TGTGCCAGTAGGAGTGCAGGGACAAACTATGGCTACACCTTC.